The 7 T cell receptor beta chains given below trace back to one sample, sequenced in a study of blood T cell repertoires in COVID-19. Libraries were prepared by immunoSEQ multiplex PCR; TCRdb keeps only in-frame clonotypes and omits some of them. The sample has 55,000 to 70,000 clones, approximately 91% seen once. Sequencing used peripheral blood. Receptors were obtained from an older woman with active COVID-19.

The CDR3: CASSFAGMSSYNEQFF. As DNA, the CDR3 is TGTGCCAGCAGTTTTGCCGGGATGAGCTCCTACAATGAGCAGTTCTTC. The gene calls are TRBV27 and TRBJ2-1, with TRBD2 as a possible D gene (5 bases). The CDR3 runs to 16 residues. V was trimmed by 3 bases and J by 0 bases, leaving 12 bases between them. CDR1 and CDR2 from the germline V gene are MNHEY and SMNVEV (reference sequence).

The chain links TRBV6-6 to TRBJ2-7; 8 positions match TRBD1. The germline V gene encodes CDR1 MNHNY and CDR2 SVGAGI (reference sequence). This CDR3 has 14 residues. V was clipped by 6 bases and J by 4 bases; unmatched bases: 8. CDR3 protein: CASSHRDRGYEQYF. CDR3 nucleotides: TGTGCCAGCAGCCACCGAGACAGGGGTTACGAGCAGTACTTC.

This clone has a single count. CDR3 coding DNA: TGTGCCAGCAGTTTTTCCTCGGTGAGGCAGTATTTT. It encodes CASSFSSVRQYF. This chain joins TRBV28 and TRBJ2-3; D is uncertain. Trimming cost V 3 bases and J 11 bases, with 12 bases left between them. The CDR3 totals 12 residues. The germline CDR1 and CDR2 sequences are MDHEN and SYDVKM.

The rearrangement uses TRBV6-5 and TRBJ2-1, with 10 bases identical to TRBD2. The CDR3 contains 13 residues. J gave up 6 bases and V 7 bases, and 3 bases lay outside the gene matches. Germline-derived CDR1 and CDR2 are MNHEY and SVGAGI. CDR3 amino acids: CASNLAGANEQFF. In DNA, the CDR3 is TGTGCCAGCAACCTAGCGGGAGCCAATGAGCAGTTCTTC.

This rearrangement joins TRBV19 to TRBJ1-1; D is possibly TRBD1 (6 bases). The germline V gene has CDR1 LNHDA and CDR2 SQIVND (reference sequence). V gave up 5 bases and J gave up 0 bases, with 16 bases separating them. This CDR3 region has 16 residues. The CDR3 loop is CASSDTGRGMNTEAFF. The DNA of the CDR3 is TGTGCCAGTAGTGACACAGGGAGGGGGATGAACACTGAAGCTTTCTTT.

J is TRBJ1-1 and V is TRBV18; TRBD1 matches 7 bases. This CDR3 spans 14 amino acids. Trimming took 4 bases from V and 4 from J; bases not matched to a gene: 6. Per germline, CDR1 KGHSH and CDR2 LQKENI. CDR3 nucleotide sequence: TGTGCCAGCTCACGAGACAGGGCTTTCACTGAAGCTTTCTTT. It specifies CASSRDRAFTEAFF.

This chain links TRBV7-9 with TRBJ1-4, with 8 bases fitting TRBD1. This CDR3 contains 14 residues. V lost 2 bases to trimming and J lost 7 bases; unmatched junction nucleotides: 3. Germline V gene sequence: CDR1 SEHNR, CDR2 FQNEAQ (reference sequence). This chain's CDR3 is CASSLSGGGEKLFF. CDR3 nucleotide sequence: TGTGCCAGCAGCTTATCAGGGGGCGGTGAAAAACTGTTTTTT.